Listed below are T cell receptor beta chains from one sample, sequenced in a study of cytotoxic CD8 clonotypes in ibrutinib-treated CLL. Sequencing was performed with immunoSEQ multiplex PCR; in TCRdb, only in-frame clones are kept and a portion is missing. Of 130,000 or so clones in the sample, 70% to 85% were seen once. The source was PBMCs, collected after 12 months of ibrutinib treatment. The source of these receptors is a human donor with chronic lymphocytic leukemia. Each CDR3 is given with its conserved first and last residue. D genes are given only for firm matches. Expanded clones are given a class, and other clones once, few, many or no size at all.

V,size,J,D,DNA,CDR3
TRBV18,-,TRBJ2-4,TRBD1,TGTGCCAGCTCGCGACAGGGGGGCGAAAACATTCAGTACTTC,CASSRQGGENIQYF
TRBV7-3,-,TRBJ2-1,TRBD1,TGTGCCAGCAGCCCCGGGACAGGGGGGTTCAATGAGCAGTTCTTC,CASSPGTGGFNEQFF
TRBV18,-,TRBJ2-7,TRBD1,TGTGCCAGCTCACCCCGGGACAGGGGATACGAGCAGTACTTC,CASSPRDRGYEQYF
TRBV19,few,TRBJ1-1,-,TGTGCCAGTATCCCTGGGTTGAACACTGAAGCTTTCTTT,CASIPGLNTEAFF
TRBV7-6,-,TRBJ2-7,-,TGTGCCAGCAGCTCAACCTCAGGCGGCGACTACGAGCAGTACTTC,CASSSTSGGDYEQYF
TRBV27,-,TRBJ1-6,-,TGTGCCAGCAGTTTACACTGGACAGTCTCCTATAATTCACCCCTCCACTTT,CASSLHWTVSYNSPLHF
TRBV18,-,TRBJ2-5,-,TGTGCCAGCTCCCTGAGGGGCACCCAGTACTTC,CASSLRGTQYF
TRBV28,-,TRBJ2-1,TRBD2,TGTGCCAGCAGTTCTAGCGGGGGCCAAGATGAGCAGTTCTTC,CASSSSGGQDEQFF
TRBV6-1,-,TRBJ2-7,-,TGTGCCAGCAGTGTACAGGGAAGCTTAGACGAGCAGTACTTC,CASSVQGSLDEQYF
TRBV30,-,TRBJ2-1,-,TGTGCCTGGAGTGCCGCAAATGAGCAGTTCTTC,CAWSAANEQFF
TRBV25-1,-,TRBJ1-4,-,TGTGCCAGCAGTGAATATGAAAAACTGTTTTTT,CASSEYEKLFF
TRBV2,-,TRBJ2-7,-,TGTGCCAGCAGCCCTTACTCCTACGAGCAGTACTTC,CASSPYSYEQYF
TRBV6-1,-,TRBJ1-2,-,TGTGCCAGCTCCACTTGGACGGATTATGGCTACACCTTC,CASSTWTDYGYTF
TRBV28,-,TRBJ2-7,TRBD1,TGTGCCAGCAGTTTTTTCGGACAGGGCGGCGAGCAGTACTTC,CASSFFGQGGEQYF
TRBV9,-,TRBJ2-3,-,TGTGCCAGCAGCGTAGCGGGAGTTCCCCTAGATACGCAGTATTTT,CASSVAGVPLDTQYF
TRBV19,-,TRBJ1-3,-,TGTGCCAGTAGTAGACATCAGGGCTCTGGAAACACCATATATTTT,CASSRHQGSGNTIYF
TRBV12-5,-,TRBJ2-5,-,TGTGCTAGTGGTTTGGGTGCCTCGGGGGGCGTGGAGACCCAGTACTTC,CASGLGASGGVETQYF
TRBV27,-,TRBJ2-1,TRBD1,TGTGCCAGCAGTCGGGACAGGGGGAACAATGAGCAGTTCTTC,CASSRDRGNNEQFF
TRBV5-1,-,TRBJ2-3,-,TGCGCCAGCAGCTTGGGGCAGGGGAGAGATACGCAGTATTTT,CASSLGQGRDTQYF
TRBV10-1,few,TRBJ2-6,TRBD1,TGCGCCAGCACTTTACCGGGACAGACTTCTAATGGGGCCAACGTCCTGACTTTC,CASTLPGQTSNGANVLTF
TRBV5-8,-,TRBJ1-5,-,TGCGCCAGCAGCCAAGATGCTAATAGCAATCAGCCCCAGCATTTT,CASSQDANSNQPQHF
TRBV5-4,few,TRBJ2-3,-,TGTGCCATTTCAAAGGCGGGGTACACAGATACGCAGTATTTT,CAISKAGYTDTQYF
TRBV30,-,TRBJ1-6,-,TGTGCCTGGAGTATCGCCGGGACGGTCGGTAATTCACCCCTCCACTTT,CAWSIAGTVGNSPLHF
TRBV9,-,TRBJ2-3,-,TGTGCCAGCAGCGTAGGGTCGGGAGGCACAGATACGCAGTATTTT,CASSVGSGGTDTQYF
TRBV30,-,TRBJ1-2,TRBD1,TGTGCCTGGAGTGCGACCCGGGACAGGGACTATGGCTACACCTTC,CAWSATRDRDYGYTF
TRBV7-2,-,TRBJ1-4,-,TGTGCCAGCAGCTTATCACGAGGGGAACTGTTTTTT,CASSLSRGELFF
TRBV11-2,once,TRBJ1-1,-,TGTGCCAGCAAATTGGGGGCCGGGACTGAAGCTTTCTTT,CASKLGAGTEAFF
TRBV4-1,-,TRBJ1-4,-,TGCGCCAGCAGCCACCCGGGGGCTGCTAATGAAAAACTGTTTTTT,CASSHPGAANEKLFF
TRBV25-1,once,TRBJ1-2,TRBD1,TGTGCCAGCAGTGAATTGACAGGGCTAACTGCTAACTATGGCTACACCTTC,CASSELTGLTANYGYTF
TRBV28,-,TRBJ2-7,TRBD2,TGTGCCAGCAGTTTCCTAGCGGGGAGCTACGAGCAGTACTTC,CASSFLAGSYEQYF
TRBV6-4,few,TRBJ1-2,-,TGTGCCAGCAGTGACTCTTGGGGGAATGGCTACACCTTC,CASSDSWGNGYTF
TRBV6-5,-,TRBJ1-2,-,TGTGCCAGCACGGTCGGGCAGGGGATTCGGGGCTACACCTTC,CASTVGQGIRGYTF
TRBV2,few,TRBJ2-2,-,TGTGCCAGCATCCGGCAGAACACCGGGGAGCTGTTTTTT,CASIRQNTGELFF
TRBV5-5,-,TRBJ1-6,-,TGTGCCAGCAGCTTGTTGTTGCAGGATTCACCCCTCCACTTT,CASSLLLQDSPLHF